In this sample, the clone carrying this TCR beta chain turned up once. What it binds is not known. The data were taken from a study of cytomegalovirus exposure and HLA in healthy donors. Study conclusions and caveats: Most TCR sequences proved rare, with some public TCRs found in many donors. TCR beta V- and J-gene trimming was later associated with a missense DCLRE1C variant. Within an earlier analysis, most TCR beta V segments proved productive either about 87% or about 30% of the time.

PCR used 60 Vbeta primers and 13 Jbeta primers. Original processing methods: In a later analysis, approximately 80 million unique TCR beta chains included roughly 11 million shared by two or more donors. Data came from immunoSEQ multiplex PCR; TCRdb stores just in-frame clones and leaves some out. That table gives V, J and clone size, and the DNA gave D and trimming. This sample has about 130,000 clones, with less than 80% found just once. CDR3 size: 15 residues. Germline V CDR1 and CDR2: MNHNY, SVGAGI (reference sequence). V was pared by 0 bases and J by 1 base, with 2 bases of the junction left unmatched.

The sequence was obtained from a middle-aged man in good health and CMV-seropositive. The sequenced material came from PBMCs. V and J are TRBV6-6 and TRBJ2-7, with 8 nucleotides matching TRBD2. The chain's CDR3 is CASSYSASGSYEQYF. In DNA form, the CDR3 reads TGTGCCAGCAGTTACTCGGCTAGCGGGTCCTACGAGCAGTACTTC.